This TCR beta chain was captured in a study of cytotoxic CD8 clonotypes in ibrutinib-treated CLL. Study details: Researchers reported approximately twelve relapsed/refractory and some 14 treatment-naive patients, about 17 of them IGHV unmutated. Patients attained about 25 partial and 2 complete responses; at median about 70 months, about 14 remained remitted while about twelve progressed. Response sampling took place at median 12 months of treatment, range 6 to 36.

The method was immunoSEQ multiplex PCR; TCRdb's version includes in-frame clones alone and lacks a portion of them. The sample consists of about 49,000 clones, approximately 50% of them appearing once. The V gene lost 7 bases and the J gene lost 3 bases, with 9 bases spanning the gap. Germline V gene lookup returns CDR1 MNHEY and CDR2 SMNVEV (reference sequence). The CDR3 contains 12 residues. This clone turned up a few times. Its matching antigen is unknown. Whole-study findings and limits: Sampling time points were not equivalent between sustained-remission and progressing patients.

The receptor's source is a human donor with chronic lymphocytic leukemia. The source material was PBMCs, sampled after 12 months of ibrutinib treatment. V is TRBV27 and J is TRBJ1-2; D call uncertain. The CDR3 DNA sequence: TGTGCCAGCACCGCTCGGCACTATGGCTACACCTTC. This gives the protein CASTARHYGYTF.